This TCR beta chain appears in the sequencing data of a study of blood T cell repertoires in COVID-19. V lost 1 base, J lost 14 bases, and 3 bases stayed unmatched. The CDR3 is 12 residues long. Germline V gene data show CDR1 as LNHNV and CDR2 as YYDKDF (reference sequence). Each participant's cohort was designated according to participant-reported clinical history. Clones were sequenced by immunoSEQ multiplex PCR, and TCRdb holds only the in-frame ones, with some missing. In the table there are 200,000 or so clones, 65% to 90% of which are singletons. The V call is TRBV15, the J call TRBJ2-1; the match to TRBD1 covers 9 bases. Input material: PBMCs or T cells enriched from blood (not recorded which). The sequence derives from a woman aged 40 to 55 with acute COVID-19. The CDR3 protein is CATSRVQGAKFF. The CDR3 DNA sequence: TGTGCCACCAGCAGAGTACAGGGGGCGAAGTTCTTC.